The 24 T cell receptor beta chains presented below share a single source sample, sequenced in a study of cytotoxic CD8 clonotypes in ibrutinib-treated CLL. Profiled with immunoSEQ multiplex PCR; TCRdb holds only in-frame clones, not every one. The sample has about 300,000 clones; around 77% are singletons. This sample comprised PBMCs, obtained at disease progression, from a patient treated with ibrutinib. The receptors were gathered from a human donor with chronic lymphocytic leukemia.

The chain uses TRBV29-1 and TRBJ2-3, with TRBD1 identical over 8 bases. Germline-derived CDR1 and CDR2 are SQVTM and ANQGSEA. V dropped 5 bases and J dropped 4; count of bases not matched to a gene: 2. This CDR3 region has 12 residues. The CDR3 loop is CSVFRGPDTQYF. The CDR3 coding sequence is TGCAGCGTTTTCAGGGGGCCAGATACGCAGTATTTT.

The chain recombines TRBV10-3 with TRBJ1-2; D gene unclear. The CDR3 covers 18 residues. Germline-derived CDR1 and CDR2 are ENHRY and SYGVKD. The V end lost 0 bases, the J end lost 4 bases, and 21 bases lay between the germline ends. The CDR3 protein is CAISESTKGGPTFYGYTF. The CDR3 DNA sequence: TGTGCCATCAGTGAGTCGACGAAAGGAGGCCCCACGTTCTATGGCTACACCTTC.

The chain links TRBV9 to TRBJ2-2; TRBD2 matches at 9 bases. CDR1 is SGDLS, CDR2 YYNGEE, per germline. V dropped 0 bases and J dropped 4; count of bases not matched to a gene: 7. The CDR3 loop spans 17 amino acids. The CDR3 nucleotides are TGTGCCAGCAGCGTAGTACCAGCGGGAGGAATCACCGGGGAGCTGTTTTTT. This translates into CASSVVPAGGITGELFF. Variable domain in full (rest from reference TRBV9 and TRBJ2-2): DSGVTQTPKHLITATGQRVTLRCSPRSGDLSVYWYQQSLDQGLQFLIQYYNGEERAKGNILERFSAQQFPDLHSELNLSSLELGDSALYFCASSVVPAGGITGELFFGEGSRLTVL.

The rearrangement uses TRBV19 and TRBJ2-5; possibly TRBD1 for D (5 bases). The CDR3 contains 14 residues. The V gene lost 7 bases and the J gene lost 2 bases, with 14 bases spanning the gap. CDR1 and CDR2 from the germline V gene are LNHDA and SQIVND (reference sequence). The CDR3 DNA follows: TGTGCCAGTAAGAAAACAGGACAACAAGAGACCCAGTACTTC. This codes for CASKKTGQQETQYF.

In this sample, this clone turned up a few times. In DNA form, the CDR3 reads TGCGCCAGCAGCCAAACAGGGTCTCGGGGGCAGTTCTTC. Encoded protein: CASSQTGSRGQFF. This chain joins TRBV5-1 and TRBJ2-1; D is possibly TRBD1 (6 bases). There are 13 residues in the CDR3. The V end was cut by 4 bases, the J end by 12 bases, with 17 bases between. Germline loops: CDR1 SGHRS, CDR2 YFSETQ.

V usage is TRBV11-1 and J usage is TRBJ2-3; 12 bases are shared with TRBD2. Germline values: CDR1 SGHAT, CDR2 FQDESV (reference sequence). V lost 9 bases, J lost 3 bases, and 7 bases stayed unmatched. This CDR3 comprises 15 residues. CDR3 region: CARVLAGGTTDTQYF. The CDR3 region has the DNA TGTGCCAGGGTCCTAGCGGGAGGGACTACAGATACGCAGTATTTT.

The V call is TRBV29-1, the J call TRBJ2-1; D may be TRBD1 or TRBD2 (7 bases each). Germline V gene lookup returns CDR1 SQVTM and CDR2 ANQGSEA. This CDR3 is built from 14 residues. Trimming shortened V by 8 bases and J by 4 bases, and 18 bases separated the two germline ends. The CDR3 reads CSLQGGGSYNEQFF. The CDR3 nucleotides read TGCAGCCTCCAAGGGGGCGGGAGTTACAATGAGCAGTTCTTC.

V and J are TRBV9 and TRBJ2-2, with D unresolved. The ends were cut back, 0 bases at V and 1 base at J, with 7 bases in the middle. The CDR3 runs to 15 residues. Germline CDR1 is SGDLS and CDR2 is YYNGEE. CDR3 loop: CASSVADLNTGELFF. The CDR3 bases are TGTGCCAGCAGCGTAGCTGATTTGAACACCGGGGAGCTGTTTTTT.

The chain links TRBV5-4 to TRBJ2-3, with 10 bases lining up with TRBD2. CDR1 and CDR2 from the germline V gene are SGHNT and YYREEE (reference sequence). The CDR3 has 17 amino acids. V trimming: 1 base; J trimming: 3 bases; junction bases outside the gene matches: 8. CDR3 protein: CASSLMGLARVTDTQYF. In DNA form, the CDR3 reads TGTGCCAGCAGCTTGATGGGACTAGCGAGGGTTACAGATACGCAGTATTTT.

The rearrangement joins TRBV9 to TRBJ2-1, with 9 bases that match TRBD2. Trimming cost V 4 bases and J 6 bases; bases outside gene matches: 8. From germline, CDR1 is SGDLS and CDR2 YYNGEE. The CDR3 runs to 15 residues. CDR3 DNA sequence: TGTGCCAGCAGCACTATAGCGGGGGAGCTCAATGAGCAGTTCTTC. Translated: CASSTIAGELNEQFF.

The chain has TRBV4-1 and TRBJ2-3, with no clear D. From germline, CDR1 is MGHRA and CDR2 YSYEKL. CDR3 length: 13 amino acids. V was pared by 1 base and J by 1 base, with 3 bases between. This CDR3 is CASSQVGTDTQYF. In nucleotides, the CDR3 is TGCGCCAGCAGCCAAGTCGGCACAGATACGCAGTATTTT.

This clone was seen repeatedly, ten times or more. V is TRBV28 and J is TRBJ1-5; D call uncertain. V was shortened by 2 bases and J by 3 bases, with 8 bases between the two germline ends. The V gene's germline CDR1 is MDHEN and CDR2 SYDVKM. The CDR3 totals 14 residues. The DNA of the CDR3 is TGTGCCAGCAGTTTAGCCCAGCTCAATCAGCCCCAGCATTTT. It codes for CASSLAQLNQPQHF.

CDR3: CASSPSSGVYTF. CDR3 bases: TGTGCCAGCAGTCCCAGTTCCGGGGTATACACCTTC. The V gene is TRBV6-4, the J gene TRBJ1-2; the D is unclear. CDR1 and CDR2 from the germline V gene are MRHNA and SNTAGT. The V and J ends lost 5 bases and 11 bases respectively, with 15 bases between them. The CDR3 contains 12 residues.

The gene calls are TRBV25-1 and TRBJ1-4; D gene unclear. This CDR3 contains 14 residues. Germline V gives CDR1 MGHDK, CDR2 SYGVNS. The V gene lost 1 base and the J gene lost 8 bases, with 11 bases spanning the gap. The CDR3 is CASSEFVVGEKLFF. CDR3 nucleotides: TGTGCCAGCAGTGAATTTGTAGTAGGGGAAAAACTGTTTTTT.

This clone was counted between two and nine times. The gene calls are TRBV6-5 and TRBJ2-1; tentative D call: TRBD2 (5 bases). Trimming removed 3 bases from V and 1 base from J, with 13 bases in between. Germline V gives CDR1 MNHEY, CDR2 SVGAGI. The length of the CDR3 is 16 residues. CDR3 sequence: CASSYWLGSSYNEQFF. The CDR3 bases are TGTGCCAGCAGTTATTGGTTAGGGAGTTCCTACAATGAGCAGTTCTTC.

This clone came up a few times. This chain joins TRBV5-8 and TRBJ1-5; D not certain. Trimming shortened V by 2 bases and J by 5 bases, and 14 bases separated the two germline ends. The CDR3 is made up of 15 amino acids. CDR1 and CDR2 from the germline V gene are SGHTS and YDEGEE. The chain's CDR3 is CASSFPLHLYQPQHF. In DNA, the CDR3 is TGTGCCAGCAGCTTCCCACTACATCTCTATCAGCCCCAGCATTTT.

This chain joins TRBV11-2 and TRBJ2-2, with D tentatively TRBD2 (5 bases). This CDR3 region has 12 residues. The ends were cut back, 5 bases at V and 6 bases at J, with 7 bases in the middle. From germline, CDR1 is SGHAT and CDR2 FQNNGV. Here the CDR3 DNA reads TGTGCCAGCAGCCTAGCTGCCGGGGAGCTGTTTTTT. Protein sequence: CASSLAAGELFF.

This chain uses TRBV5-1 with TRBJ2-2, with D unresolved. The germline V gene has CDR1 SGHRS and CDR2 YFSETQ. The length of the CDR3 is 14 residues. With 2 bases removed from V and 3 bases from J, the gap between germline ends came to 8 bases. This chain's CDR3 is CASSLGLDTGELFF. The CDR3 DNA reads TGCGCCAGCAGCTTAGGCCTAGACACCGGGGAGCTGTTTTTT.

The CDR3 region has the DNA TGTGCCAGCTCACCGCACAGAGTCTACGAGCAGTACTTC. It codes for CASSPHRVYEQYF. The chain combines TRBV18 with TRBJ2-7; D is unclear. The CDR3 sequence is 13 residues long. Germline lookup yields CDR1 KGHSH and CDR2 LQKENI. The germline V and J ends were trimmed by 3 bases and 3 bases, with 9 bases remaining between them.

DNA for the CDR3: TGCGCCAGCAGCGTCTCTCGGGGGCCCACAGATACGCAGTATTTT. Amino acid sequence: CASSVSRGPTDTQYF. The chain carries TRBV4-3 and TRBJ2-3; D may correspond to TRBD1 or TRBD2 (6 bases each). The V and J ends lost 5 bases and 2 bases respectively, with 14 bases between them. The germline V gene encodes CDR1 LGHNA and CDR2 YSLEER. This CDR3 has 15 amino acids.

The gene calls are TRBV11-2 and TRBJ2-5; 9 bases are a match to TRBD2. The junction had 5 bases not matched to a gene; V was cut back by 5 bases and J by 4 bases. There are 14 residues in the CDR3. From germline, CDR1 is SGHAT and CDR2 FQNNGV. The CDR3 DNA follows: TGTGCCAGCAGCCCCGGACTAGCGCGAGAGACCCAGTACTTC. Translating it yields CASSPGLARETQYF.

The chain combines TRBV2 with TRBJ1-1; no clear D. Between the trimmed V and J ends, which lost 11 bases and 2 bases, there was a span of 15 bases. Germline V gives CDR1 SNHLY, CDR2 FYNNEI. This CDR3 spans 13 amino acids. CDR3 nucleotides: TGTGCCGCTAAATGGCGGAGAAACACTGAAGCTTTCTTT. Residues: CAAKWRRNTEAFF.

This clone was detected a few times. The J gene is TRBJ1-2, the V gene TRBV29-1; TRBD1 matches 7 bases. The germline CDR1 and CDR2 sequences are SQVTM and ANQGSEA. This CDR3 is built from 11 residues. V lost 6 bases to trimming and J lost 3 bases; unmatched junction nucleotides: 1. This CDR3 is CSVDRDYGYTF. The CDR3 DNA sequence: TGCAGCGTAGACAGGGACTATGGCTACACCTTC.

Only one count was recorded for this clone. V usage is TRBV10-2 and J usage is TRBJ2-7; D is perhaps TRBD1 (6 bases). V dropped 6 bases and J dropped 0 bases, with 12 bases sitting between them. Per germline, CDR1 WSHSY and CDR2 SAAADI. The CDR3 runs 14 residues. The CDR3 protein is CASRLQGRSYEQYF. CDR3 in DNA: TGCGCCAGCAGATTACAGGGCCGCTCCTACGAGCAGTACTTC.